This T cell receptor beta chain came from a study of CD8 T cells in ankylosing spondylitis. General study findings and limits: Reactive arthritis synovial fluid and blood previously showed some of these motif variants.

With respect to this clonotype: What it binds is not known.

Germline V gene data show CDR1 as DFQATT and CDR2 as SNEGSKA (reference sequence). This CDR3 spans 14 amino acids. V lost 0 bases and J lost 7, with 13 bases in between. TCRdb re-called the 5' RACE reads with MiXCR, one entry per CDR3 protein. The sample has tens of thousands of distinct CDR3 sequences; around 26% are singletons. Sequences were obtained from blood, either unsorted or a sorted T cell fraction (not recorded which). This TCR was sampled from a male donor with ankylosing spondylitis or in good health (not recorded which). The gene calls are TRBV20-1 and TRBJ2-1; D is ambiguous. CDR3 in DNA: TGCAGTGCTAGAGACTGGGTGTATACGAATGAGCAGTTCTTC. Amino acid sequence: CSARDWVYTNEQFF.